One and the same sample provided the 13 T cell receptor beta chains below, sequenced in a study of CD8 T cells in Susac syndrome. RNA, at 0.5 to 1 ug, was reverse transcribed with random hexamers. TCRdb re-analysed the immunoSEQ multiplex PCR reads in MiXCR, keeping a single row per CDR3 protein. The sample has about 300,000 distinct CDR3 sequences, approximately 85% seen once. What was sequenced was CD8+ T cells from PBMCs. These receptors were collected from a human donor with multiple sclerosis.

The rearrangement links TRBV7-9 to TRBJ1-1; perhaps TRBD1 as D (5 bases). The germline CDR1 and CDR2 sequences are SEHNR and FQNEAQ (reference sequence). The CDR3 extends over 13 amino acids. V lost 4 bases, J lost 2 bases, and 8 bases lay in between. CDR3 sequence: CASSSWDNTEAFF. The CDR3 DNA reads as TGTGCCAGCAGCTCATGGGACAACACTGAAGCTTTCTTT. The full variable domain, with the rest looked up from reference TRBV7-9 and TRBJ1-1, is DTGVSQNPRHKITKRGQNVTFRCDPISEHNRLYWYRQTLGQGPEFLTYFQNEAQLEKSRLLSDRFSAERPKGSFSTLEIQRTEQGDSAMYLCASSSWDNTEAFFGQGTRLTVV.

This clonotype turned up a few times. The rearrangement joins TRBV20-1 to TRBJ2-1; no firm D call. The CDR3 has 13 amino acids. The V gene lost 3 bases and the J gene lost 10 bases, with 16 bases spanning the gap. The germline V gene has CDR1 DFQATT and CDR2 SNEGSKA (reference sequence). The CDR3 DNA is TGCAGTGCTAGCTCCGCAGATTACCGGGAGCAGTTCTTC. Residues: CSASSADYREQFF.

The rearrangement joins TRBV7-9 to TRBJ2-7; the match to TRBD2 covers 8 bases. This CDR3 is 14 amino acids long. Losses at the gene ends were 4 bases for V and 5 bases for J; bases not matched to a gene: 7. In germline, CDR1 is SEHNR, CDR2 FQNEAQ (reference sequence). In DNA, the CDR3 is TGTGCCAGCAGCTCCAAGCGGGAGATGGACGAGCAGTACTTC. Its protein is CASSSKREMDEQYF.

This sequence joins TRBV28 and TRBJ2-1, with 8 bases lining up with TRBD2. The V gene end was trimmed by 2 bases and the J gene end by 6 bases; junction bases not matched to a gene: 6. This CDR3 contains 15 residues. Germline CDR1 is MDHEN and CDR2 is SYDVKM. CDR3 region: CASSLLTSGLNEQFF. CDR3 nucleotide sequence: TGTGCCAGCAGTTTACTCACTAGCGGACTCAATGAGCAGTTCTTC.

The V gene is TRBV20-1, the J gene TRBJ1-2; 8 bases line up with TRBD1. This CDR3 comprises 15 residues. The junction had 7 bases not matched to a gene; V was cut back by 1 base and J by 3 bases. In germline, CDR1 is DFQATT, CDR2 SNEGSKA (reference sequence). CDR3: CSARAGQGADYGYTF. The CDR3 nucleotides read TGCAGTGCTAGAGCAGGACAGGGCGCGGACTATGGCTACACCTTC.

The V gene is TRBV5-4, the J gene TRBJ1-1; no firm D call. The CDR3 covers 15 residues. V was cut by 5 bases and J by 0 bases, with 14 bases left in between. The germline V gene encodes CDR1 SGHNT and CDR2 YYREEE (reference sequence). This CDR3 is CASSFHWGMNTEAFF. CDR3 DNA sequence: TGTGCCAGCAGTTTTCATTGGGGAATGAACACTGAAGCTTTCTTT.

V gene TRBV6-2 or TRBV6-3 combines with J gene TRBJ1-5, with no clear D. Between the trimmed V and J ends, which lost 6 bases and 1 base, there was a span of 7 bases. Germline-derived CDR1 and CDR2 are MNHEY and SVGEGT. The CDR3 runs to 13 residues. This chain's CDR3 is CASRKRSNQPQHF. CDR3 coding DNA: TGTGCCAGCAGAAAGAGAAGCAATCAGCCCCAGCATTTT.

This chain connects TRBV29-1 to TRBJ1-1; D gene ambiguous. The CDR3 consists of 13 residues. Trimming pared 4 bases from V and 0 bases from J, leaving 9 bases between. The V gene's germline CDR1 is SQVTM and CDR2 ANQGSEA. Here the CDR3 reads CSVALGMNTEAFF. CDR3 in DNA: TGCAGCGTTGCCCTCGGGATGAACACTGAAGCTTTCTTT.

The gene calls are TRBV19 and TRBJ1-1; D unresolved. Trimming took off 5 bases at V and 0 bases at J, with 10 bases between the two ends. The CDR3 loop spans 14 amino acids. Per the germline V gene, CDR1 is LNHDA and CDR2 is SQIVND (reference sequence). In nucleotides, the CDR3 is TGTGCCAGTAGTGCCCAGAGGCTGAACACTGAAGCTTTCTTT. Translating it yields CASSAQRLNTEAFF.

The rearrangement uses TRBV7-9 and TRBJ2-7; 7 bases align to TRBD1. Per the germline V gene, CDR1 is SEHNR and CDR2 is FQNEAQ (reference sequence). The CDR3 loop spans 14 amino acids. J gave up 3 bases and V 2 bases, and 4 bases lay outside the gene matches. CDR3 nucleotide sequence: TGTGCCAGCAGCTTACCGGGACAGAACTACGAGCAGTACTTC. Protein: CASSLPGQNYEQYF.

V gene TRBV27 combines with J gene TRBJ2-1; 9 bases line up with TRBD1. The germline gives CDR1 MNHEY, CDR2 SMNVEV (reference sequence). The CDR3 is 15 residues long. After removal of 6 bases from V and 4 bases from J, the junction contained 7 bases not matched to a gene. The chain's CDR3 is CASSRQGDFYNEQFF. The CDR3 DNA reads as TGTGCCAGCAGCCGACAGGGGGACTTTTACAATGAGCAGTTCTTC.

CDR3 sequence: CASSLTGLAVAKNIQYF. The DNA for the CDR3 is TGTGCCAGCAGCTTAACTGGACTAGCGGTAGCCAAAAACATTCAGTACTTC. The rearrangement links TRBV7-9 to TRBJ2-4; 10 bases line up with TRBD2. With V trimmed by 2 bases and J by 0 bases, 4 bases remained unmatched. From germline, CDR1 is SEHNR and CDR2 FQNEAQ (reference sequence). The CDR3 consists of 17 residues.

The V gene is TRBV27, the J gene TRBJ2-7; D may be TRBD1 (6 bases). Between the trimmed V and J ends, which lost 5 bases and 1 base, there was a span of 24 bases. Per the germline V gene, CDR1 is MNHEY and CDR2 is SMNVEV (reference sequence). CDR3 length equals 18 residues. Written as DNA, the CDR3 is TGTGCCAGCAGTACTCCGTGGACAGAAACAGCCCCATCCTACGAGCAGTACTTC. Protein product: CASSTPWTETAPSYEQYF.